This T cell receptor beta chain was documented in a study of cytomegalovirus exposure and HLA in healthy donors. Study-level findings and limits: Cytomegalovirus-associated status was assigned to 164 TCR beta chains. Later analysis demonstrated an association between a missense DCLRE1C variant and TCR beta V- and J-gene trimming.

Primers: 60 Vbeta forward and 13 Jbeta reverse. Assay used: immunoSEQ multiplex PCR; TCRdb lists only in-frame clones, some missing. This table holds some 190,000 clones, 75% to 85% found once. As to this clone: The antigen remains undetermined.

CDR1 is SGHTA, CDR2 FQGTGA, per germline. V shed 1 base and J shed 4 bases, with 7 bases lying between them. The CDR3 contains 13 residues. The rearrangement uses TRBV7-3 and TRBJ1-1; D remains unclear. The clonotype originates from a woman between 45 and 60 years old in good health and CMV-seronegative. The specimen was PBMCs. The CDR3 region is CASSLIRSTEAFF. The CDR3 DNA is TGTGCCAGCAGCTTAATCCGGAGCACTGAAGCTTTCTTT.